The rows below give T cell receptor beta chains drawn from one sample of a study of blood T cell repertoires in COVID-19. The protocol was immunoSEQ multiplex PCR, while the TCRdb copy is restricted to in-frame clones and leaves out a portion. The data show about 110,000 clones, almost 85% seen once. The specimen was peripheral blood. The source of these receptors is a human donor in a cohort sampled during active COVID-19. The CDR3 runs from the conserved cysteine through the conserved F or W. D genes are given only for firm matches. Clone size is stated in some rows and not others, as once, few, many or a class when expanded.

CDR3 DNA	CDR3 protein	D gene	clone size	V gene	J gene
TGTGCCAGCAGCTTAACGACTAGTTTATCCACCGGGGAGCTGTTTTTT	CASSLTTSLSTGELFF	-	-	TRBV7-9	TRBJ2-2
TGTGCCAGCAGCGAATCGGGGTTAAGTCAGCCCCAGCATTTT	CASSESGLSQPQHF	-	-	TRBV3-1/TRBV3-2	TRBJ1-5
TGTGCCAGCAGTCCAACAACAGGGAACCTTAACTATGGCTACACCTTC	CASSPTTGNLNYGYTF	-	once	TRBV5-6	TRBJ1-2
TGTGCCAGCAGCCAAGATCGGGGGATTAGGGCCAAAAACATTCAGTACTTC	CASSQDRGIRAKNIQYF	-	few	TRBV3-1/TRBV3-2	TRBJ2-4
TGTGCCTTGAGAACCGGGACTTTAAACACCGGGGAGCTGTTTTTT	CALRTGTLNTGELFF	-	-	TRBV30	TRBJ2-2
TGTGCCAGCAGCCGATCAGGGTCCTACGAGCAGTACTTC	CASSRSGSYEQYF	-	-	TRBV4-2	TRBJ2-7
TGTGCCAGCTCACCAGGGACAGGGGATACCGGGGAGCTGTTTTTT	CASSPGTGDTGELFF	TRBD1	-	TRBV18	TRBJ2-2
TGTGCCAGCAGCTTAGAGCGGGAGAATGAGCAGTTCTTC	CASSLERENEQFF	TRBD2	-	TRBV7-3	TRBJ2-1
TGCGCCAGCAGCCCCGGGACAGGGGGCGTTGGCTACACCTTC	CASSPGTGGVGYTF	TRBD1	few	TRBV5-1	TRBJ1-2
TGTGCCAGCAGCTTTGGGCGGGGAGGGGAAGGCTACACCTTC	CASSFGRGGEGYTF	-	-	TRBV7-9	TRBJ1-2
TGTGCCAGCAGCCGGCTTACCGGGGAGCTGTTTTTT	CASSRLTGELFF	-	once	TRBV3-1/TRBV3-2	TRBJ2-2
TGCGCCAGCAGCCCTGGGACTAGTTCCTACGAGCAGTACTTC	CASSPGTSSYEQYF	TRBD2	few	TRBV4-3	TRBJ2-7
TGTGCCAGCAGCGTGAACAGCTACCCTAGCACAGATACGCAGTATTTT	CASSVNSYPSTDTQYF	-	-	TRBV7-3	TRBJ2-3
TGTGCCTGGAATAAAGCGGGGCGGGACACCGGGGAGCTGTTTTTT	CAWNKAGRDTGELFF	TRBD2	-	TRBV30	TRBJ2-2
TGTGCCGCCAGGAAGGAGGTGAACACTGAAGCTTTCTTT	CAARKEVNTEAFF	-	-	TRBV24-1	TRBJ1-1
TGTGCCAGCAGCCCCGGGACAGGGTATGAAAAACTGTTTTTT	CASSPGTGYEKLFF	TRBD1	once	TRBV3-1/TRBV3-2	TRBJ1-4
TGTGCCAGTAGGGGAGACAGGACCAGCAATCAGCCCCAGCATTTT	CASRGDRTSNQPQHF	-	once	TRBV19	TRBJ1-5
TGTGCCAGCAGCAGCATAGATACGCAGTATTTT	CASSSIDTQYF	-	-	TRBV3-1/TRBV3-2	TRBJ2-3
TGTGCCAGCAGCCGAGGGGCTAGCGGGGCGTATTGGATAGATGAGCAGTTCTTC	CASSRGASGAYWIDEQFF	TRBD2	-	TRBV7-8	TRBJ2-1
TGTGCCAGCACTCCCGGGGGGGACAGGGGTTGGCCCGGGGAGCTGTTTTTT	CASTPGGDRGWPGELFF	TRBD1	few	TRBV28	TRBJ2-2
TGTGCCAGCAGCGGAAAGGGGCTAGCGGGGAATGAGCAGTTCTTC	CASSGKGLAGNEQFF	TRBD2	-	TRBV9	TRBJ2-1
TGTGCCTCCGGGAGATACAGCGAGCAGTTCTTC	CASGRYSEQFF	-	-	TRBV19	TRBJ2-1
TGTGCCAGCAGCAAACTAGCGGGATCCTACAATGAGCAGTTCTTC	CASSKLAGSYNEQFF	TRBD2	once	TRBV5-5	TRBJ2-1
TGTGCCAGCAGCTTAGGACAGGGGGCCCTTGGCTACACCTTC	CASSLGQGALGYTF	TRBD1	-	TRBV7-2	TRBJ1-2
TGTGCCAGCAGCCTAGATGGTAGCGGGAGGACAAACACCGGGGAGCTGTTTTTT	CASSLDGSGRTNTGELFF	TRBD2	-	TRBV7-2	TRBJ2-2
TGCGCCAGCAGCCAAGATTTCCTAGCCAGCACAGATACGCAGTATTTT	CASSQDFLASTDTQYF	-	once	TRBV4-3	TRBJ2-3
TGTGCCAGCAGCTTAACGCGGGCGGAGACCCAGTACTTC	CASSLTRAETQYF	-	-	TRBV7-3	TRBJ2-5
TGCGCCAGCAGCCAACCAAGGGGCGGGAGCAGATCCTACAATGAGCAGTTCTTC	CASSQPRGGSRSYNEQFF	TRBD2	-	TRBV4-1	TRBJ2-1
TGTGCCAGCAGCCCAGGGATATTGGCCACCGGGGAGCTGTTTTTT	CASSPGILATGELFF	-	once	TRBV28	TRBJ2-2
TGCGCCAGCAGCTTGGATCTCCCCGGGACCCAGTACTTC	CASSLDLPGTQYF	-	few	TRBV5-1	TRBJ2-5
TGTGCCACCAGTTCTCGTACAGCGGGAGGGTTGAACACCGGGGAGCTGTTTTTT	CATSSRTAGGLNTGELFF	TRBD2	-	TRBV24-1	TRBJ2-2
TGTGCCAGTAGAAGGGAGATCGGGGAGCTGTTTTTT	CASRREIGELFF	-	-	TRBV19	TRBJ2-2
TGTGCCACCAGCAGAGATCTAGACAATGAGCAGTTCTTC	CATSRDLDNEQFF	-	-	TRBV15	TRBJ2-1
TGTGCCAGCAGTTCGGGACTAGCGGGAGAGGATAGGGAGCTGTTTTTT	CASSSGLAGEDRELFF	TRBD2	-	TRBV6-2/TRBV6-3	TRBJ2-2
TGTGCCATCGGCCCCGATGATCAGCCCCAGCATTTT	CAIGPDDQPQHF	-	-	TRBV10-3	TRBJ1-5
TGTGCCAGCAGCGCGACTAGCGGGATCGGGGAGCTGTTTTTT	CASSATSGIGELFF	TRBD2	-	TRBV9	TRBJ2-2
TGTGCCAGCAGCCCAAACCTCGGGAGCCCCTTTTACAATGAGCAGTTCTTC	CASSPNLGSPFYNEQFF	-	-	TRBV13	TRBJ2-1
TGTGCCAGCAGCGGGGGACTAGCGGGAGGGATGGTGTACTTC	CASSGGLAGGMVYF	TRBD2	few	TRBV6-5	TRBJ2-7
TGTGCCAGCAGCTTAGGGGGTATGTTAGGGGGAAGTACTGAAGCTTTCTTT	CASSLGGMLGGSTEAFF	-	-	TRBV7-8	TRBJ1-1
TGTGCCAGCAGCGTAGGACTCCGGAACACCGGGGAGCTGTTTTTT	CASSVGLRNTGELFF	-	-	TRBV9	TRBJ2-2
TGCGCCAGCACAAGAACGTTGGGAGCGGGGAGCTTC	CASTRTLGAGSF	-	-	TRBV10-1	TRBJ1-2
TGTGCCAGCAGCTTAGGAACTAGCGGGAGTAATGAGCAGTTCTTC	CASSLGTSGSNEQFF	TRBD2	-	TRBV11-2	TRBJ2-1
TGTGCCAGCAGCCAGGGACAGGGGGTCTTAAATGAAAAACTGTTTTTT	CASSQGQGVLNEKLFF	TRBD1	-	TRBV3-1/TRBV3-2	TRBJ1-4
TGTGCCAGTAGTTTGGGGGCTATTCAAAATCAGCCCCAGCATTTT	CASSLGAIQNQPQHF	-	-	TRBV19	TRBJ1-5
TGTGCCAGTAGTTCCGCTACCGGGACAGGCCTCTATGGCTACACCTTC	CASSSATGTGLYGYTF	TRBD1	-	TRBV19	TRBJ1-2
TGTGCCAGCTCCAAGGGAGCGGAAAAGGGCAATGAGCAGTTCTTC	CASSKGAEKGNEQFF	-	few	TRBV18	TRBJ2-1
TGTGCCAGCCATCCGACAGGAATGAAAAACATTCAGTACTTC	CASHPTGMKNIQYF	-	-	TRBV5-8	TRBJ2-4
TGCAGCGTCAGAAGAGGGACTAGCGGCAGCACAGATACGCAGTATTTT	CSVRRGTSGSTDTQYF	TRBD2	-	TRBV29-1	TRBJ2-3
TGTGCCAGCAGTTTCCGGGGGGGATGGTGGAATGAAAAACTGTTTTTT	CASSFRGGWWNEKLFF	-	-	TRBV6-5	TRBJ1-4
TGTGCCAGCAGCCTCCTGACTTCTAATGAGCAGTTCTTC	CASSLLTSNEQFF	-	-	TRBV3-1/TRBV3-2	TRBJ2-1
TGTGCCAGTAGTATTCAGGCTCGCTCAGATACGCAGTATTTT	CASSIQARSDTQYF	-	-	TRBV19	TRBJ2-3
TGTGCCAGCAGTCTTACAGGGGCTGAAGCTTTCTTT	CASSLTGAEAFF	TRBD1	once	TRBV28	TRBJ1-1
TGCAGCGTTGAAGTAGGGGACTATGGCTACACCTTC	CSVEVGDYGYTF	-	-	TRBV29-1	TRBJ1-2
TGTGCCAGCAGTACTAGCGGGGCCTACAATGAGCAGTTCTTC	CASSTSGAYNEQFF	TRBD2	-	TRBV25-1	TRBJ2-1
TGTGCCAGCAGTCGGATGGGGCGAACTCTAGCGGGCTCCTACAATGAGCAGTTCTTC	CASSRMGRTLAGSYNEQFF	TRBD2	-	TRBV5-8	TRBJ2-1